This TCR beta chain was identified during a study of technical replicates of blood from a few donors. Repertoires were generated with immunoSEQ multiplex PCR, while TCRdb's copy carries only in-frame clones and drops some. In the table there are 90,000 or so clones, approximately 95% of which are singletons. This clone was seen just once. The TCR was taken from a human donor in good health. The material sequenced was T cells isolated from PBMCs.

The CDR3 here is CASRTGLSFDEQYF. The CDR3 DNA sequence: TGTGCCAGCCGGACTGGCCTAAGTTTCGACGAGCAGTACTTC. This chain joins TRBV2 and TRBJ2-7, with D possibly TRBD2 on 5 matching bases. Per germline, CDR1 SNHLY and CDR2 FYNNEI. V lost 8 bases to trimming and J lost 5 bases, with 19 bases between them. The CDR3 sequence is 14 residues long.